The 2 T cell receptor beta chains in this list originate from one sample, sequenced in a study of blood T cell repertoires in COVID-19. Clones were read by immunoSEQ multiplex PCR, and TCRdb kept only the in-frame ones, dropping some. The data contain about 210,000 clones, roughly 87% of them seen just once; the ten biggest clones take up around 10%. Sequencing was performed on PBMCs or T cells enriched from blood (not recorded which). These receptor sequences come from a man aged 18 to 35 with acute COVID-19.

This chain links TRBV11-3 with TRBJ2-3, with D possibly matching TRBD1 (6 bases). The CDR3 extends over 19 amino acids. V was clipped by 1 base and J by 2 bases, with 22 bases between them. The germline CDR1 and CDR2 sequences are SGHNT and YENEEA. The CDR3 DNA reads as TGTGCCAGCAGCTTAGGGTTGGCAGGGGCATCTCATTCCACAGATACGCAGTATTTT. Translating gives CASSLGLAGASHSTDTQYF.

The chain employs TRBV9 and TRBJ2-1; D is possibly TRBD1 (5 bases). The germline gives CDR1 SGDLS, CDR2 YYNGEE. V lost 4 bases and J lost 4, with 15 bases in between. This CDR3 is 15 amino acids long. The CDR3 here is CASSPTLDNYNEQFF. CDR3 sequence (DNA): TGTGCCAGCAGCCCCACCCTGGACAATTACAATGAGCAGTTCTTC.